These T cell receptor beta chains were read from a single sample in a study of T cell changes during pregnancy in multiple sclerosis. Data came from immunoSEQ multiplex PCR; TCRdb stores just in-frame clones and leaves some out. Here the sample spans around 120,000 clones, roughly nine tenths being singletons. Sequenced material: peripheral blood, taken after pregnancy. The source of these receptors is a female donor with multiple sclerosis, enrolled in a pregnancy study. The CDR3 runs from the conserved cysteine through the conserved F or W. The D gene is left open where the match is weak. For some rows the clone size is stated as once, few or many, or as a class when expanded; others skip it.

D gene: TRBD2; clone size: -; J gene: TRBJ2-5; V gene: TRBV4-2; CDR3 DNA: TGTGCCAGCAGCCAAGTTGGCCAAGCGGGAGGGACCCAGTACTTC; CDR3 protein: CASSQVGQAGGTQYF
D gene: -; clone size: -; J gene: TRBJ2-3; V gene: TRBV10-3; CDR3 DNA: TGTGCCATCAGGGGGGCTTTCAGCACAGATACGCAGTATTTT; CDR3 protein: CAIRGAFSTDTQYF
D gene: TRBD1; clone size: -; J gene: TRBJ2-3; V gene: TRBV5-6; CDR3 DNA: TGTGCCAGTGGGACAGGGGCTGGAGATACGCAGTATTTT; CDR3 protein: CASGTGAGDTQYF
D gene: -; clone size: -; J gene: TRBJ2-7; V gene: TRBV7-9; CDR3 DNA: TGTGCCAGCAGCAGCGGACCAAACTACGAGCAGTACTTC; CDR3 protein: CASSSGPNYEQYF
D gene: TRBD2; clone size: -; J gene: TRBJ2-5; V gene: TRBV9; CDR3 DNA: TGTGCCAGCAGCGTTCGATCTAGCGGGGGGGGTTCGACAGAGACCCAGTACTTC; CDR3 protein: CASSVRSSGGGSTETQYF
D gene: TRBD2; clone size: -; J gene: TRBJ2-1; V gene: TRBV6-6; CDR3 DNA: TGTGCCAGCAGTCCAACTAGCGGGGACTACAATGAGCAGTTCTTC; CDR3 protein: CASSPTSGDYNEQFF
D gene: -; clone size: once; J gene: TRBJ2-7; V gene: TRBV7-9; CDR3 DNA: TGTGCCAGCAGCTTTTCAGACGAGCAGTACTTC; CDR3 protein: CASSFSDEQYF
D gene: -; clone size: -; J gene: TRBJ1-2; V gene: TRBV6-5; CDR3 DNA: TGTGCCAGCAGTAGAGGGAGAGGGTTGGATGGCTACACCTTC; CDR3 protein: CASSRGRGLDGYTF
D gene: TRBD2; clone size: -; J gene: TRBJ2-7; V gene: TRBV7-9; CDR3 DNA: TGTGCCAGCAGCTCCGAGACTAGCGGGTACGAGCAGTACTTC; CDR3 protein: CASSSETSGYEQYF
D gene: TRBD1; clone size: -; J gene: TRBJ2-5; V gene: TRBV29-1; CDR3 DNA: TGCAGCGTTGAAGGACAGGGAGAAGAGACCCAGTACTTC; CDR3 protein: CSVEGQGEETQYF
D gene: -; clone size: -; J gene: TRBJ2-3; V gene: TRBV9; CDR3 DNA: TGTGCCAGCAGCGTAGAGGCAGGGACAGATACGCAGTATTTT; CDR3 protein: CASSVEAGTDTQYF